This T cell receptor beta chain was recovered during a study of cytomegalovirus exposure and HLA in healthy donors. Study-level background: HLA-typed donors were the source of about 85 million unique TCRs, which an early data release held.

CDR1 is SGHNT and CDR2 is YYREEE in the germline V gene (reference sequence). The V gene lost 0 bases and the J gene lost 0 bases, with 7 bases spanning the gap. CDR3 length: 15 residues. Nominally healthy donors provided the samples, though records likely missed some immune exposures. The PCR ran on 60 Vbeta and 13 Jbeta primers. Assay used: immunoSEQ multiplex PCR; TCRdb lists only in-frame clones, some missing. This repertoire shows roughly 65,000 clones, around 80% found once; its top ten account for less than 5%. This chain joins TRBV5-4 and TRBJ1-3; TRBD1 might be the D (5 bases). The specimen sequenced was PBMCs. The clonotype comes from a woman aged 30 to 39 in good health and CMV-seronegative. CDR3 sequence reads: CASSLADSSGNTIYF. In nucleotides, the CDR3 is TGTGCCAGCAGCTTGGCCGACAGCTCTGGAAACACCATATATTTT. The whole variable domain, remainder taken from reference TRBV5-4 and TRBJ1-3, is ETGVTQSPTHLIKTRGQQVTLRCSSQSGHNTVSWYQQALGQGPQFIFQYYREEENGRGNFPPRFSGLQFPNYSSELNVNALELDDSALYLCASSLADSSGNTIYFGEGSWLTVV.